The T cell receptor beta chain under discussion was sequenced for a study of blood T cell repertoires in COVID-19. As for the study in general: Samples representing acute and convalescent COVID-19 were sourced from the United States, Italy and Spain.

The CDR3 is 15 amino acids. Germline CDR1 is MDHEN and CDR2 is SYDVKM. Trimming stripped 6 bases from V and 1 base from J, with 15 bases between. Original processing notes: How many nucleated cells were present was estimated from reference gene primer amplification. The table came from immunoSEQ multiplex PCR; TCRdb's copy has only in-frame clones and leaves some out. D and trimming come from the DNA, and the V and J calls and clone size come from that table. The table has fewer than 700,000 clones, 85% to 90% seen once; the top ten hold around 7.8%. Seattle's cohort entered during active infection and was followed longitudinally.

The clonotype comes from a woman aged 45 to 65 with COVID-19, enrolled during active disease. Sequencing used peripheral blood. This chain uses TRBV28 with TRBJ1-1; perhaps TRBD1 as D (6 bases). This chain's CDR3 is CASSPGGAENTEAFF. CDR3 coding DNA: TGTGCCAGCAGCCCCGGGGGGGCTGAGAACACTGAAGCTTTCTTT.